This is a list of T cell receptor beta chains from one sample in a study of T-cell memory formation after mild COVID-19. TCRdb analysed the 5' RACE reads with MiXCR anew, one entry per CDR3 protein. The sample lists some 600,000 distinct CDR3 sequences, 17% occurring once. Sequences were obtained from PBMCs or a T cell subset sorted from them (not recorded which). These receptors originate from an adult woman who had mild COVID-19 (a few samples of this study predate the infection). Cell type and time point are not known. CDR3s include the opening cysteine and the closing phenylalanine or tryptophan.

cdr3_length	j_call	v_call	cdr3_aa
13	TRBJ1-4	TRBV7-2	CASSFRVNEKLFF
16	TRBJ2-2	TRBV19	CASSIGQGARTGELFF
12	TRBJ2-3	TRBV5-1	CASRASTDTQYF
13	TRBJ1-2	TRBV10-3	CAISADSNYGYTF
16	TRBJ2-3	TRBV7-7	CASSPFSGGALDTQYF
17	TRBJ1-1	TRBV12-3/TRBV12-4	CASSNPLRSGARVEAFF
14	TRBJ1-1	TRBV5-4	CASSPRMGRTEAFF
15	TRBJ2-5	TRBV18	CASSPPSRPEETQYF
16	TRBJ1-3	TRBV12-3/TRBV12-4	CASSLIWASSGNTIYF
16	TRBJ2-7	TRBV30	CAWSVRILVGSGEQYF
16	TRBJ1-5	TRBV28	CASSLGGQGAAQPQHF
17	TRBJ2-7	TRBV5-1	CASSGVGTSGASYEQYF
16	NA	TRBV12-3/TRBV12-4	CASSPGTGARYNEQFF
14	TRBJ1-2	TRBV6-2/TRBV6-3	CASSYSSWSGGYTF
13	TRBJ1-3	TRBV3-1	CASSGPPGNTIYF
14	TRBJ2-1	TRBV5-6	CASSLSTGTGQQFF
14	TRBJ2-7	TRBV27	CASSSVAGTYEQYF
15	TRBJ1-2	TRBV9	CASSPHIGSGYGYTF
17	TRBJ2-6	TRBV6-1	CASTSGTGASGANVLTF
15	TRBJ1-1	TRBV12-3/TRBV12-4	CASSPPGTENTEAFF
15	TRBJ1-1	TRBV4-3	CASSHKDRSDTEAFF
15	TRBJ2-7	TRBV11-1	CASSGPGPLSYEQYF
17	TRBJ2-6	TRBV5-1	CASSLGDSMGWANVLTF
14	TRBJ2-3	TRBV29-1	CSVADRVSTDTQYF
13	TRBJ2-3	TRBV6-6	CASTPGLGDTQYF
14	TRBJ2-4	TRBV2	CASRARETMNIQYF
16	TRBJ2-3	TRBV7-6	CASSLSLATSTDTQYF
16	TRBJ2-1	TRBV13	CASSLALLAGPPQQFF
11	TRBJ1-1	TRBV27	CASSGGTEAFF
12	TRBJ2-1	TRBV15	CATSRDLNEQFF
16	TRBJ2-1	TRBV7-9	CASSTTGTSIYNEQFF
13	TRBJ2-5	TRBV29-1	CSVDTSLQETQYF
16	TRBJ1-1	TRBV7-3	CASSLVSGRVYTEAFF
14	TRBJ1-2	TRBV3-1	CASSQGVGTYGYTF
16	TRBJ2-1	TRBV6-2/TRBV6-3	CASSYSRQGTYNEQFF
15	TRBJ2-3	TRBV15	CATSRAWQGSDTQYF
13	TRBJ2-5	TRBV12-3/TRBV12-4	CASSLVRGETQYF
16	TRBJ1-2	TRBV6-5	CASSSRDGTENYGYTF
15	TRBJ2-7	TRBV6-1	CASSDMGHTTYEQYF
14	TRBJ2-1	TRBV30	CAWSVVGSYNEQFF
13	TRBJ1-4	TRBV6-5	CASSRDRVGKLFF
15	TRBJ1-6	TRBV24-1	CATSPSGQGGSPLHF
14	TRBJ1-5	TRBV10-3	CAISQDRNNQPQHF
14	TRBJ1-3	TRBV7-9	CASSLGTFGNTIYF
15	TRBJ2-1	TRBV6-5	CASSPDRGQGNEQFF
13	TRBJ2-7	TRBV5-6	CASRRTGTLEQYF
15	TRBJ1-1	TRBV7-3	CASSTYQGGNTEAFF
14	TRBJ1-5	TRBV18	CASSPGLKNQPQHF
15	TRBJ2-3	TRBV5-1	CASSLIQTDTDTQYF
14	TRBJ2-7	TRBV7-8	CASSPLAETYEQYF
13	TRBJ2-7	TRBV9	CASSVGDLYEQYF
15	TRBJ2-1	TRBV13	CASSFPSIGGNEQFF